These T cell receptor beta chains were read from a single sample in a study of T cell changes during pregnancy in multiple sclerosis. Produced via immunoSEQ multiplex PCR; TCRdb's table is partial and in-frame only. The repertoire holds tens of thousands of clones, with around nine tenths as singletons. This specimen was peripheral blood, taken before pregnancy. These receptors were collected from a female donor with multiple sclerosis, enrolled in a pregnancy study. Both conserved end residues are part of each CDR3. The D gene is left open where the match is weak. Some rows mark clone size as missing; the rest say once, few, many or name a class of expanded clone.

d_call	j_call	clone_size	v_call	cdr3_nt	cdr3_aa
.	TRBJ2-1	.	TRBV5-1	TGCGCCAGCAGCTTCGGCGGAAGCTCCTACAATGAGCAGTTCTTC	CASSFGGSSYNEQFF
TRBD1	TRBJ1-3	.	TRBV25-1	TGTGCCAGCAGTGTCACAGGGGATAGAAACACCATATATTTT	CASSVTGDRNTIYF
TRBD1	TRBJ1-1	few	TRBV6-1	TGTGCCAGCAGGACAGGGTGGGGTGAAGCTTTCTTT	CASRTGWGEAFF
.	TRBJ1-1	.	TRBV6-6	TGTGCCAGCAGACAGGGGAACACTGAAGCTTTCTTT	CASRQGNTEAFF
TRBD1	TRBJ1-1	.	TRBV7-2	TGTGCCAGCAGCGGAGGGACAGGCACAGTAGCTTTCTTT	CASSGGTGTVAFF
.	TRBJ1-2	.	TRBV5-8	TGTGCCAGCAGCTTGGGACAAAACTATGGCTACACCTTC	CASSLGQNYGYTF
.	TRBJ2-5	.	TRBV6-6	TGTGCCAGCAGTATCCAGGGTGGCCAAGAGACCCAGTACTTC	CASSIQGGQETQYF
.	TRBJ2-5	.	TRBV7-9	TGTGCCAGCAGCTTAGCGTCGGAGTATCGCGAGACCCAGTACTTC	CASSLASEYRETQYF
TRBD2	TRBJ2-5	few	TRBV6-1	TGTGCCAGCAGTGATGCGGGAGGGACTAGCGGAAAACAGTACTTC	CASSDAGGTSGKQYF
.	TRBJ1-2	once	TRBV18	TGTGCCAGCTCGCCAGGACTAGGAGGACCAGAGTATGGCTACACCTTC	CASSPGLGGPEYGYTF
.	TRBJ2-4	.	TRBV5-6	TGTGCCAGCAGCGTTGACAGGAGCCTAGCCAAAAACATTCAGTACTTC	CASSVDRSLAKNIQYF
.	TRBJ1-2	.	TRBV7-9	TGTGCCAGCAGCTTGCCGGGAAAGGACCTACGTGGCTACACCTTC	CASSLPGKDLRGYTF
.	TRBJ2-6	once	TRBV10-3	TGTGCCATCAGTGAGCCGACAATCTCTGGGGCCAACGTCCTGACTTTC	CAISEPTISGANVLTF
.	TRBJ1-2	.	TRBV9	TGTGCCAGCAGCACCCGTCTGGACACCCAAGCTAACTATGGCTACACCTTC	CASSTRLDTQANYGYTF
TRBD2	TRBJ2-3	.	TRBV7-6	TGTGCCAGCAGGTCCAGCCTAGCGGGCACAGATACGCAGTATTTT	CASRSSLAGTDTQYF
.	TRBJ1-1	few	TRBV5-1	TGCGCCAGCAGGGGGGGGATAGGGCAGAACGAAGCTTTCTTT	CASRGGIGQNEAFF
.	TRBJ2-2	.	TRBV30	TGTGCCTGGAGTAGAGTTACAGTCGGCAAGAACACCGGGGAGCTGTTTTTT	CAWSRVTVGKNTGELFF
.	TRBJ1-5	.	TRBV30	TGTGCCTGGAGCCGTTCCCAGGGACATTATAGCAATCAGCCCCAGCATTTT	CAWSRSQGHYSNQPQHF
TRBD1	TRBJ2-7	once	TRBV5-1	TGCGCCAGCAGCTTGTTATCCATAGGGACAGTCTCCTACGAGCAGTACTTC	CASSLLSIGTVSYEQYF
.	TRBJ1-1	.	TRBV29-1	TGCAGCGTTGATGTAACAGAGAGCACTGAAGCTTTCTTT	CSVDVTESTEAFF
.	TRBJ1-4	.	TRBV5-1	TGCGCCAGCAGCTTGTCCGGGGGGCATGAAAAACTGTTTTTT	CASSLSGGHEKLFF
.	TRBJ1-1	few	TRBV27	TGTGCCAGCAGGGGAGGGGGGACAGAAGCTTTCTTT	CASRGGGTEAFF
.	TRBJ1-1	.	TRBV27	TGTGCCAGCAGTAAGACAGGTTCGAAGAACACTGAAGCTTTCTTT	CASSKTGSKNTEAFF
TRBD2	TRBJ2-1	.	TRBV4-2	TGTGCCAGCAGCCAAGGCGAGACTAGCGGCCACAATGAGCAGTTCTTC	CASSQGETSGHNEQFF
.	TRBJ2-5	.	TRBV13	TGTGCCAGCGGCGGGCCTCCACAAGAGACCCAGTACTTC	CASGGPPQETQYF
.	TRBJ1-5	.	TRBV4-1	TGCGCCAGCAGCCAAGGTTCGGGGTTAGGAGGGCCCCAGCATTTT	CASSQGSGLGGPQHF
TRBD1	TRBJ2-7	.	TRBV5-1	TGCGCCAGCAGAAAGACAGGGGCCTACGAGCAGTACTTC	CASRKTGAYEQYF
.	TRBJ1-2	.	TRBV6-1	TGTGCCAGCAGTGCCAAGGACATGTGCAGCTTC	CASSAKDMCSF
.	TRBJ1-5	.	TRBV7-9	TGTGCCAGCAGCTTACCAGGGTGGGTTCAGCCCCAGCATTTT	CASSLPGWVQPQHF
TRBD2	TRBJ2-1	few	TRBV7-9	TGTGCCAGCAGCGCGACTAGCGGGGCTCCTCCGAAGGAGCAGTTCTTC	CASSATSGAPPKEQFF
.	TRBJ2-6	.	TRBV5-1	TGCGCCAGCAGCTTGTTTCAGGAATCTGGGGCCAACGTCCTGACTTTC	CASSLFQESGANVLTF
TRBD1	TRBJ1-5	.	TRBV6-4	TGTGCCAGCAGTGTTGGGGACAGCGGCAATCAGCCCCAGCATTTT	CASSVGDSGNQPQHF
.	TRBJ2-7	.	TRBV27	TGTGCCAGCAGTTTAGGGGCGGGATACGAGCAGTACTTC	CASSLGAGYEQYF
TRBD1	TRBJ1-2	.	TRBV28	TGTGCCAGCAGTTTACTGACAGGGCCGACCGGACTAAACTATGGCTACACCTTC	CASSLLTGPTGLNYGYTF
.	TRBJ1-1	.	TRBV6-4	TGTGCCAGCAAACTCGAAGAAGGGAGTTGGACTGAAGCTTTCTTT	CASKLEEGSWTEAFF
TRBD2	TRBJ2-2	.	TRBV9	TGTGCCAGCAGCGGCGGGGGGGCCGGGGAGCTGTTTTTT	CASSGGGAGELFF
TRBD2	TRBJ2-7	.	TRBV7-2	TGTGCCAGCAGCTTAATGGTAGCGGGGGGGATCTACGAGCAGTACTTC	CASSLMVAGGIYEQYF
.	TRBJ1-1	once	TRBV6-5	TGTGCCAGCAGTTCCCTTTCCCAGGGAGGAAATCTGGCTTTCTTT	CASSSLSQGGNLAFF
.	TRBJ1-1	.	TRBV19	TGTGCCAGTAGTATAGGGGCCAGTTTGAACACTGAAGCTTTCTTT	CASSIGASLNTEAFF
TRBD1	TRBJ1-2	.	TRBV5-4	TGTGCCAGCTATCAAGGGGGCGCGGTTGGGTATGGCTACACCTTC	CASYQGGAVGYGYTF
.	TRBJ1-5	once	TRBV30	TGTGCCTGGACCCACCGGGGGGCCAGCAATCAGCCCCAGCATTTT	CAWTHRGASNQPQHF
TRBD2	TRBJ2-2	.	TRBV7-8	TGTGCCAGCAGCATAAGACTAGCTCTGACCGGGGAGCTGTTTTTT	CASSIRLALTGELFF
.	TRBJ1-5	once	TRBV7-8	TGTGCCAGCAGCTTAGGTCGCTGGGAGCTAAATCAGCCCCAGCATTTT	CASSLGRWELNQPQHF
TRBD1	TRBJ1-5	few	TRBV7-2	TGTGCCAGCAGCTTAGGGGCCAGGGGGAACTTCAGGCAGCCCCAGCATTTT	CASSLGARGNFRQPQHF
.	TRBJ1-2	.	TRBV6-1	TGTGCCAGCAGTGAATCCAGCGTACGCAGCTGGACAGTCTCGGGATCTAACTATGGCTACACCTTC	CASSESSVRSWTVSGSNYGYTF
.	TRBJ1-5	.	TRBV4-3	TGCGCCAGCAGCCAGAACAGGGATCAGCCCCAGCATTTT	CASSQNRDQPQHF
.	TRBJ2-7	.	TRBV29-1	TGCAGCGTTGGGGTGAGCAGGTTACCCTACGAGCAGTACTTC	CSVGVSRLPYEQYF